A selection of T cell receptor beta chains follows, all from one sample in a study of blood T cell repertoires in COVID-19. The method was immunoSEQ multiplex PCR; TCRdb's version includes in-frame clones alone and lacks a portion of them. The data show approximately 50,000 clones, 90% seen once. The source material was peripheral blood. The receptors originated from a man aged 35 to 55 with acute or convalescent COVID-19. The CDR3 runs from the conserved cysteine through the conserved F or W. D genes are given only for firm matches. Clone size, where shown, is once, few, many, or a class for clones that have expanded.

DNA	CDR3	size	D	J	V
TGTGCCTGGAGTTGGGCAGGGGCCCATATAGCTTTCTTT	CAWSWAGAHIAFF	-	-	TRBJ1-1	TRBV30
TGTGCCAGCAGTGAATCCGGGGGAGAGGTAGATACGCAGTATTTT	CASSESGGEVDTQYF	few	-	TRBJ2-3	TRBV25-1
TGTGCCAGCAGCTTGTCCAGGGGTACTGAAGCTTTCTTT	CASSLSRGTEAFF	-	-	TRBJ1-1	TRBV5-8
TGTGCCTGGTCTAGCGGGACCTACAATGAGCAGTTCTTC	CAWSSGTYNEQFF	-	TRBD2	TRBJ2-1	TRBV30
TGTGCCAGCAGCGCTGGTTCAGGGGGGAGCACCATATATTTT	CASSAGSGGSTIYF	-	-	TRBJ1-3	TRBV21-1
TGCGCCAGCAGCTCCCTCGGACTAGCGGGGGCGTACAATGAGCAGTTCTTC	CASSSLGLAGAYNEQFF	-	TRBD2	TRBJ2-1	TRBV5-1
TGTGCCAGCAGCGTAGTTTGGCCCGAGGCCGTAATGAACACTGAAGCTTTCTTT	CASSVVWPEAVMNTEAFF	-	-	TRBJ1-1	TRBV9
TGTGCCAGCAGCTCGACAGCGGGTACTAGCACAGATACGCAGTATTTT	CASSSTAGTSTDTQYF	-	-	TRBJ2-3	TRBV5-5
TGTGCCAGCAGCCGGAGCTGGGGGCGGGAGCTAGGGGAGCTGTTTTTT	CASSRSWGRELGELFF	-	-	TRBJ2-2	TRBV7-9
TGCGCCAGCAGCTTGGTGCCAGGTCGGGGGAGAGGCTACACCTTC	CASSLVPGRGRGYTF	-	-	TRBJ1-2	TRBV5-1
TGTGCCAGCAGCCAAGATCCAGCGGGAGGTTTAGATACGCAGTATTTT	CASSQDPAGGLDTQYF	once	TRBD2	TRBJ2-3	TRBV3-1/TRBV3-2
TGTGCCAGCAGCGTTGGAGGGGCCCCCTACGAGCAGTACTTC	CASSVGGAPYEQYF	-	-	TRBJ2-7	TRBV9
TGTGCCAGCAGTGCCGACAGAGACAATGAGCAGTTCTTC	CASSADRDNEQFF	-	-	TRBJ2-1	TRBV25-1
TGTGCCAGCAGCTTAGGGCGGACTCGCTCCTACAATGAGCAGTTCTTC	CASSLGRTRSYNEQFF	-	-	TRBJ2-1	TRBV11-2
TGCAGCGTCCCGGGACTCGACACTACGGGACTTTACGAGCAGTACTTC	CSVPGLDTTGLYEQYF	-	-	TRBJ2-7	TRBV29-1
TGTGCCAGCACAGGGACAGGGACTGGAAACACCATATATTTT	CASTGTGTGNTIYF	-	TRBD1	TRBJ1-3	TRBV14
TGTGCCAGCAGTTATACAGGGTCTAATGAAAAACTGTTTTTT	CASSYTGSNEKLFF	-	-	TRBJ1-4	TRBV6-5
TGTGCCAGCAGCTTAAGGCGGCTGGATAGCAATCAGCCCCAGCATTTT	CASSLRRLDSNQPQHF	-	-	TRBJ1-5	TRBV7-8
TGTGCCAGCAGCCGTGGGACAGCCTTTAATGAAAAACTGTTTTTT	CASSRGTAFNEKLFF	-	TRBD1	TRBJ1-4	TRBV4-2
TGTGCCAGCAGTTATACCCGGGACTACCGCACAGATACGCAGTATTTT	CASSYTRDYRTDTQYF	-	TRBD2	TRBJ2-3	TRBV2
TGTGCCAGTAGTTTCGGCAAAAACATTCAGTACTTC	CASSFGKNIQYF	-	-	TRBJ2-4	TRBV19
TGTGCCAGCAGCCATACCGACAGATACACTGAAGCTTTCTTT	CASSHTDRYTEAFF	-	-	TRBJ1-1	TRBV7-2
TGTGCTAGTGGTTCGAGAGGACAGGGTACTCGATCGGAAAAACTGTTTTTT	CASGSRGQGTRSEKLFF	once	TRBD1	TRBJ1-4	TRBV12-5
TGTGCCAGCAGCTTAGGCGGACTGGGTTCACCCCTCCACTTT	CASSLGGLGSPLHF	-	-	TRBJ1-6	TRBV7-6
TGTGCCAGCAGTTACGGAGGATTCGGAAACACCATATATTTT	CASSYGGFGNTIYF	-	-	TRBJ1-3	TRBV6-5
TGTGCCACCAGTGAAGAAGGCGGGACTGAAGCTTTCTTT	CATSEEGGTEAFF	-	-	TRBJ1-1	TRBV24-1
TGTGCCAGCAGCCCCGGACAGGGGGTTAGCGAGCAGTACTTC	CASSPGQGVSEQYF	-	TRBD1	TRBJ2-7	TRBV4-2
TGTGCCAGTAGTATGGGACTAGCGGGAGTTGAGCAGTTCTTC	CASSMGLAGVEQFF	-	TRBD2	TRBJ2-1	TRBV19
TGTGCCAGCGACAACAGGGAAGGCTCTGAAGCTTTCTTT	CASDNREGSEAFF	-	-	TRBJ1-1	TRBV2
TGTGCCAGCAGCCCGGGACTAGCGGGAGAGGCGTCCTACGAGCAGTACTTC	CASSPGLAGEASYEQYF	-	TRBD2	TRBJ2-7	TRBV5-4
TGTGCCACCAGCACTAGACGGGCGGAGGGGAATGAGCAGTTCTTC	CATSTRRAEGNEQFF	-	-	TRBJ2-1	TRBV15
TGTGCCAGCAGCCAAGGACAGGGGGCGTACAATGAGCAGTTCTTC	CASSQGQGAYNEQFF	-	TRBD1	TRBJ2-1	TRBV7-3
TGCGCCAGCAGCTTATATCGAGCGGGGCTTAATGAGCAGTTCTTC	CASSLYRAGLNEQFF	-	TRBD2	TRBJ2-1	TRBV5-1
TGTGCCAGCAGCCGCGGGACTTACTCCTACGAGCAGTACTTC	CASSRGTYSYEQYF	-	-	TRBJ2-7	TRBV6-5
TGCGCCAGCAGCTTCGGGGACAGCCTTATGAACACTGAAGCTTTCTTT	CASSFGDSLMNTEAFF	-	TRBD1	TRBJ1-1	TRBV5-1
TGTGCCAGCAGCTATCCGGGACAGGCTTTCCGGACTAGCGGGAGGCAGTATTTT	CASSYPGQAFRTSGRQYF	-	TRBD2	TRBJ2-3	TRBV5-4
TGTGCCAGCAGCTTTACTAGCGGGCCAGATACGCAGTATTTT	CASSFTSGPDTQYF	-	TRBD2	TRBJ2-3	TRBV7-9
TGTGCCACCCGACAGGACTATGGCTACACCTTC	CATRQDYGYTF	-	-	TRBJ1-2	TRBV10-3
TGTGTCAGCAGCTCAACCGGGACAGAAGTTTTTAACTATGGCTACACCTTC	CVSSSTGTEVFNYGYTF	-	TRBD1	TRBJ1-2	TRBV7-9
TGTGCCAGCAGCCAAGACCTAGTACGCAATTCACCCCTCCACTTT	CASSQDLVRNSPLHF	-	-	TRBJ1-6	TRBV3-1/TRBV3-2
TGCGCCAGCAGGGTTCAGGGCTCCTACGAGCAGTACTTC	CASRVQGSYEQYF	-	-	TRBJ2-7	TRBV5-1
TGTGCCAGCAGGGGACTAGCGGGAAACGAGCAGTACTTC	CASRGLAGNEQYF	-	TRBD2	TRBJ2-7	TRBV6-5
TGTGCCAGCTCACCCGGGACTACGAACTACGAGCAGTACTTC	CASSPGTTNYEQYF	-	TRBD2	TRBJ2-7	TRBV18
TGTGCCAGCAGCTTGGGCTCAGCAGATACGCAGTATTTT	CASSLGSADTQYF	-	-	TRBJ2-3	TRBV7-3
TGCGCCAGCAGCTTCGACAGTAACTATGGCTACACCTTC	CASSFDSNYGYTF	-	-	TRBJ1-2	TRBV5-1
TGTGCCAGCAGCCTCAAACTAGCGGGCTTCGACAATGAGCAGTTCTTC	CASSLKLAGFDNEQFF	-	TRBD2	TRBJ2-1	TRBV14
TGTGCCAGCAGCGCAGGGACTAAAATTTACGAGCAGTACTTC	CASSAGTKIYEQYF	-	TRBD2	TRBJ2-7	TRBV7-2
TGTGCCAGCAGCTTAGAGCAGGGCGAGCAGTACTTC	CASSLEQGEQYF	-	-	TRBJ2-7	TRBV11-2
TGTGCCAGCAGCTTGGCAGGTTCGGTCTCCTACAATGAGCAGTTCTTC	CASSLAGSVSYNEQFF	-	-	TRBJ2-1	TRBV5-4
TGTGCCAGCAGTGAAGTTAGTCAAGAGACCCAGTACTTC	CASSEVSQETQYF	-	-	TRBJ2-5	TRBV2